The 24 T cell receptor beta chains below all came from one sample that was sequenced in a study of OX40 agonist ivuxolimab in advanced cancers. Some clones are missing from TCRdb's copy, which holds only in-frame ones; the method was immunoSEQ multiplex PCR. The sample holds 77,000 or so clones, more than 65% seen once. The sequences come from CD4+ or CD8+ T cells sorted from blood, collected in a trial of the OX40 agonist ivuxolimab. These receptors all stem from an adult with an advanced solid tumor such as melanoma, head and neck, liver or kidney cancer.

The V and J genes are TRBV7-9 and TRBJ2-7; 9 bases fit TRBD2. The CDR3 sequence is 15 residues long. The ends lost 5 bases at V and 5 bases at J; junction bases unmatched: 10. CDR1 and CDR2 from the germline V gene are SEHNR and FQNEAQ (reference sequence). The CDR3 protein is CASSVTSGRMDEQYF. The CDR3 DNA reads TGTGCCAGCAGCGTTACTAGCGGGCGGATGGACGAGCAGTACTTC.

This clone has a single count. V is TRBV11-3 and J is TRBJ2-5; 7 bases fit TRBD1. The CDR3 sequence is 17 residues long. Germline V gene lookup returns CDR1 SGHNT and CDR2 YENEEA. The ends lost 1 base at V and 4 bases at J; junction bases unmatched: 12. CDR3: CASSLVLGQTWRETQYF. Here the CDR3 DNA reads TGTGCCAGCAGCTTAGTATTGGGACAGACTTGGAGAGAGACCCAGTACTTC. Supplemented by reference TRBV11-3 and TRBJ2-5, the full variable domain reads EAGVVQSPRYKIIEKKQPVAFWCNPISGHNTLYWYLQNLGQGPELLIRYENEEAVDDSQLPKDRFSAERLKGVDSTLKIQPAELGDSAVYLCASSLVLGQTWRETQYFGPGTRLLVL.

The rearrangement links TRBV6-5 to TRBJ1-2; 9 bases fit TRBD1. Germline V gene sequence: CDR1 MNHEY, CDR2 SVGAGI. This CDR3 comprises 14 residues. V lost 6 bases and J lost 7; bases outside the gene matches: 9. CDR3 nucleotide sequence: TGTGCCAGCAGCCCTGGGACAGGGCGTCGTGGCTACACCTTC. Amino acid sequence: CASSPGTGRRGYTF.

The chain is built from TRBV6-5 and TRBJ1-2; the D is unclear. This CDR3 has 15 amino acids. V gave up 2 bases and J gave up 4 bases, with 14 bases separating them. The V gene's germline CDR1 is MNHEY and CDR2 SVGAGI. CDR3 region: CASSYRNTLGYGYTF. DNA for the CDR3: TGTGCCAGCAGTTACCGGAATACTCTAGGCTATGGCTACACCTTC.

CDR3 in DNA: TGTGCCAGTATCCTTGGGGGGACTGAAGCTTTCTTT. Protein product: CASILGGTEAFF. The chain is built from TRBV19 and TRBJ1-1; possible D gene TRBD1, 5 bases. V gave up 7 bases and J gave up 5 bases, with 11 bases separating them. Germline assignment: CDR1 LNHDA and CDR2 SQIVND (reference sequence). CDR3 size: 12 residues.

The gene calls are TRBV29-1 and TRBJ2-1; 7 bases line up with TRBD2. Germline-derived CDR1 and CDR2 are SQVTM and ANQGSEA. V lost 1 base and J lost 8; bases outside the gene matches: 8. The CDR3 consists of 14 residues. The CDR3 region is CSVEAGGSSHEQFF. The CDR3, as DNA: TGCAGCGTTGAAGCGGGAGGAAGTTCCCATGAGCAGTTCTTC.

This chain links TRBV5-1 with TRBJ2-1; the D gene could be TRBD1 or TRBD2 (5 bases each). Germline CDR1 is SGHRS and CDR2 is YFSETQ. The length of the CDR3 is 18 residues. The V and J ends lost 4 bases and 0 bases respectively, with 20 bases between them. DNA of the CDR3: TGCGCCAGCAGCCGGACCCCCCGGGGCGCGAGCTCCTACAATGAGCAGTTCTTC. Amino acid sequence: CASSRTPRGASSYNEQFF.

The sample holds a few counts of this clone. The gene calls are TRBV15 and TRBJ1-6, with 11 bases aligning to TRBD1. The CDR3 is made up of 15 amino acids. Per germline, CDR1 LNHNV and CDR2 YYDKDF (reference sequence). V shed 5 bases and J 9 bases; nucleotides not matched to a gene: 6. The CDR3 is CATSPGQGAFSPLHF. The CDR3 DNA reads TGTGCCACCAGCCCCGGACAGGGGGCGTTTTCACCCCTCCACTTT.

The chain is built from TRBV11-3 and TRBJ2-1, with 10 bases lining up with TRBD2. CDR1 is SGHNT and CDR2 is YENEEA in the germline V gene. After removal of 1 base from V and 7 bases from J, the junction contained 7 bases not matched to a gene. The CDR3 sequence is 16 residues long. Written as DNA, the CDR3 is TGTGCCAGCAGCTTAGGGGCTAGCGGGAGTACGAATGAGCAGTTCTTC. This codes for CASSLGASGSTNEQFF.

The V gene is TRBV7-9, the J gene TRBJ2-3; TRBD2 agrees at 12 bases. V lost 5 bases, J lost 4 bases, and 4 bases stayed unmatched. CDR1 is SEHNR and CDR2 is FQNEAQ in the germline V gene (reference sequence). CDR3 size: 15 residues. The CDR3 nucleotides are TGTGCCAGCAGCCCGGGACTAGCGGGCGCAGATACGCAGTATTTT. Translated, it gives CASSPGLAGADTQYF.

The genes are TRBV7-8 and TRBJ2-2; tentative D call: TRBD2 (6 bases). V was clipped by 1 base and J by 1 base, with 10 bases between them. The CDR3 runs 16 residues. The germline CDR1 and CDR2 sequences are SGHVS and FQNEAQ. The CDR3, as DNA: TGTGCCAGCAGCTTAGTCGGGGGAATGAACACCGGGGAGCTGTTTTTT. Protein product: CASSLVGGMNTGELFF.

The chain is built from TRBV28 and TRBJ1-1; tentatively, D is TRBD1 (5 bases). This CDR3 contains 14 residues. V was cut by 6 bases and J by 0 bases, with 11 bases left in between. Germline loops: CDR1 MDHEN, CDR2 SYDVKM. Here the CDR3 DNA reads TGTGCCAGCAGCGCGACAGCTATGAACACTGAAGCTTTCTTT. Translation: CASSATAMNTEAFF. The variable domain in full, with the rest retrieved from reference TRBV28 and TRBJ1-1, is DVKVTQSSRYLVKRTGEKVFLECVQDMDHENMFWYRQDPGLGLRLIYFSYDVKMKEKGDIPEGYSVSREKKERFSLILESASTNQTSMYLCASSATAMNTEAFFGQGTRLTVV.

The CDR3 loop reads CASKRSGSSYEQYF. For the CDR3, the DNA is TGTGCCAGCAAGAGAAGCGGGAGCTCCTACGAGCAGTACTTC. V gene TRBV6-6 combines with J gene TRBJ2-7; the match to TRBD2 covers 8 bases. The CDR3 is 14 amino acids. Germline V gene lookup returns CDR1 MNHNY and CDR2 SVGAGI (reference sequence). The trim removed 7 bases at V and 0 bases at J, leaving 5 bases unmatched.

The CDR3, as DNA: TGCGCCAGCAGCCAAGGACAGGGACATAACTATGGCTACACCTTC. Translating it yields CASSQGQGHNYGYTF. V is TRBV4-3 and J is TRBJ1-2, with 7 bases lining up with TRBD1. The CDR3 consists of 15 residues. The germline gives CDR1 LGHNA, CDR2 YSLEER. With 1 base clipped from V and 1 base from J, the junction kept 3 bases outside the gene matches.

The genes are TRBV19 and TRBJ1-5; tentatively, D is TRBD1 (6 bases). This CDR3 comprises 16 residues. Looked up from germline, CDR1 is LNHDA and CDR2 is SQIVND (reference sequence). V gave up 5 bases and J gave up 6 bases, with 20 bases separating them. The CDR3 sequence: CASSANRVGETQPQHF. CDR3 nucleotides: TGTGCCAGTAGTGCAAACAGGGTTGGAGAGACTCAGCCCCAGCATTTT.

This sequence joins TRBV29-1 and TRBJ2-1; TRBD2 is a possible D gene (5 bases). The CDR3 extends over 14 amino acids. Per the germline V gene, CDR1 is SQVTM and CDR2 is ANQGSEA. The germline V and J ends were trimmed by 6 bases and 8 bases, with 20 bases remaining between them. The CDR3 region is CSVQIPAGSDEQFF. CDR3 nucleotides: TGCAGCGTACAAATCCCGGCGGGTAGCGATGAGCAGTTCTTC.

The V call is TRBV5-4, the J call TRBJ2-1; D may be TRBD1 or TRBD2 (5 bases each). Germline CDR1 and CDR2: SGHNT and YYREEE (reference sequence). Trimming left V 0 bases short and J 8 bases short, with 18 bases between. CDR3 length: 16 residues. Written as DNA, the CDR3 is TGTGCCAGCAGCTTGGCAATCGGGGCCGAGACACATGAGCAGTTCTTC. Protein: CASSLAIGAETHEQFF.

With regard to this clone: A much larger clone is a single base away; this may be a read error. This same CDR3 is encoded by further DNA sequences in the sample. The J gene is TRBJ2-7, the V gene TRBV5-1; D possibly uses TRBD1 or TRBD2 (6 bases each). V shed 3 bases and J shed 6 bases, with 16 bases lying between them. Germline CDR1 and CDR2: SGHRS and YFSETQ. The CDR3 has 14 residues. This CDR3 reads CASSSGVGGREQYF. DNA of the CDR3: TGCGCCAGCAGCTCGGGCGTTGGGGGGCGCGAGCAGTACTTC.

The chain combines TRBV27 with TRBJ2-5; 8 bases map to TRBD1. The CDR3 loop spans 13 amino acids. CDR1 is MNHEY, CDR2 SMNVEV, per germline (reference sequence). The V and J ends lost 7 bases and 5 bases, in that order; junction bases with no gene match: 6. The CDR3 is CASKDRARETQYF. CDR3 DNA: TGTGCCAGCAAGGACAGGGCTAGGGAGACCCAGTACTTC.

The gene calls are TRBV19 and TRBJ1-1, with D hard to call. The germline gives CDR1 LNHDA, CDR2 SQIVND (reference sequence). Trimming shortened V by 9 bases and J by 0 bases, and 11 bases separated the two germline ends. This CDR3 is 13 amino acids long. Here the CDR3 reads CASHGFLNTEAFF. The CDR3 bases are TGTGCCAGCCACGGTTTTTTGAACACTGAAGCTTTCTTT.

The rearrangement links TRBV7-9 to TRBJ2-7, with 14 bases identical to TRBD2. Per the germline V gene, CDR1 is SEHNR and CDR2 is FQNEAQ (reference sequence). The length of the CDR3 is 19 residues. V gave up 4 bases and J gave up 2 bases; unmatched junction bases: 13. The CDR3 loop is CASSSPPGLAGDPAYEQYF. For the CDR3, the DNA is TGTGCCAGCAGCTCCCCCCCGGGACTAGCGGGGGACCCCGCCTACGAGCAGTACTTC.

The chain links TRBV5-1 to TRBJ2-5, with TRBD2 identical over 8 bases. The V gene's germline CDR1 is SGHRS and CDR2 YFSETQ. V shed 1 base and J 2 bases; nucleotides not matched to a gene: 4. This CDR3 comprises 15 residues. Here the CDR3 DNA reads TGCGCCAGCAGCTTGATGCAGCGGGGGCAAGAGACCCAGTACTTC. This sequence encodes CASSLMQRGQETQYF.

As for this clone: The germline gene is not matched at one end of the junction; a read error may be the cause. As DNA, the CDR3 is TGTGCTAGCAGCTTGTCCCTAGACAGGGGCCGGACCGGGGAGCTGTTTTTT. It encodes CASSLSLDRGRTGELFF. This chain connects TRBV7-7 to TRBJ2-2, with TRBD1 matching 8 bases. This CDR3 is 17 amino acids long. Germline loops: CDR1 SSHAT, CDR2 FNYEAQ (reference sequence). Together with reference TRBV7-7 and TRBJ2-2, the CDR3 gives the full variable domain: GAGVSQSPRYKVTKRGQDVTLRCDPISSHATLYWYQQALGQGPEFLTYFNYEAQPDKSGLPSDRFSAERPEGSISTLTIQRTEQRDSAMYRCASSLSLDRGRTGELFFGEGSRLTVL.

This chain joins TRBV13 and TRBJ2-3, with 8 nucleotides matching TRBD2. This CDR3 has 16 amino acids. V trimming: 3 bases; J trimming: 0 bases; junction bases outside the gene matches: 5. Germline V gene sequence: CDR1 PRHDT, CDR2 FYEKMQ (reference sequence). CDR3 bases: TGTGCCAGCAGCTTTACTAGCGGATATAGCACAGATACGCAGTATTTT. It yields the protein CASSFTSGYSTDTQYF.